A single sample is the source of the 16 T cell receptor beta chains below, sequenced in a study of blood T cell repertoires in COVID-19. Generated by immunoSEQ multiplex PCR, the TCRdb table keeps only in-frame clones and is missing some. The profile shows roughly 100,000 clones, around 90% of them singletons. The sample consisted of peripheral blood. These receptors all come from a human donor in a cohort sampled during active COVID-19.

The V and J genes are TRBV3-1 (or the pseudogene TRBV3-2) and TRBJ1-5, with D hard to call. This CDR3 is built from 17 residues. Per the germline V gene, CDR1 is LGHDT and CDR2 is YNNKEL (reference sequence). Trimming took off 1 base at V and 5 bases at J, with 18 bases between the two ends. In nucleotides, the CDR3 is TGTGCCAGCAGCCAAGTACCCCGGACTGATTCAGATCAGCCCCAGCATTTT. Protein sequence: CASSQVPRTDSDQPQHF.

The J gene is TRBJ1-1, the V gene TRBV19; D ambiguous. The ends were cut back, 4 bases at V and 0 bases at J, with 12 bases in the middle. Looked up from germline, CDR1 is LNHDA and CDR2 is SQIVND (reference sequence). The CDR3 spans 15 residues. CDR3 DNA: TGTGCCAGTAGTACCGGGAGGAGGGTGAACACTGAAGCTTTCTTT. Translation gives CASSTGRRVNTEAFF.

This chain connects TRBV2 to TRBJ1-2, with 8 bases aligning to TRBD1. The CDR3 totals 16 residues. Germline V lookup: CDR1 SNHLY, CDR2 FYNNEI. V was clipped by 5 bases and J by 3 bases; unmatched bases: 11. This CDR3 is CASSRGDRSGYYGYTF. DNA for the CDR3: TGTGCCAGCAGTCGCGGGGACAGGAGTGGGTACTATGGCTACACCTTC. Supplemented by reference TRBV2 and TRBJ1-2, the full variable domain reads EPEVTQTPSHQVTQMGQEVILRCVPISNHLYFYWYRQILGQKVEFLVSFYNNEISEKSEIFDDQFSVERPDGSNFTLKIRSTKLEDSAMYFCASSRGDRSGYYGYTFGSGTRLTVV.

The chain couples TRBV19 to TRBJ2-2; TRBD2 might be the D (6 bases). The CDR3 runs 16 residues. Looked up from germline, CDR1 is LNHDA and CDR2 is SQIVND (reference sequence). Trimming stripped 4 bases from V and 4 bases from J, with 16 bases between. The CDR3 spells CASSTQEGFPTGELFF. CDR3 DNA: TGTGCCAGTAGTACACAGGAGGGCTTCCCCACCGGGGAGCTGTTTTTT.

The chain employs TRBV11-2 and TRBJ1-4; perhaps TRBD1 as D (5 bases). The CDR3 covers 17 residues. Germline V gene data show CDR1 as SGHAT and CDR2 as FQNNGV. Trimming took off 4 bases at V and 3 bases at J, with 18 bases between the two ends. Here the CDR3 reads CASSSGPLGGSNEKLFF. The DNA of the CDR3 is TGTGCCAGCAGCTCCGGTCCCTTGGGGGGATCTAATGAAAAACTGTTTTTT.

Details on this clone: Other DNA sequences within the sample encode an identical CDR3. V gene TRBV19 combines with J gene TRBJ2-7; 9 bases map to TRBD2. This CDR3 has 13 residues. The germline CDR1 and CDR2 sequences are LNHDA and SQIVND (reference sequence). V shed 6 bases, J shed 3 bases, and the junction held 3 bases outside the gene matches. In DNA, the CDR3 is TGTGCCAGTAGGGGCGGGGGGGACTACGAGCAGTACTTC. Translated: CASRGGGDYEQYF.

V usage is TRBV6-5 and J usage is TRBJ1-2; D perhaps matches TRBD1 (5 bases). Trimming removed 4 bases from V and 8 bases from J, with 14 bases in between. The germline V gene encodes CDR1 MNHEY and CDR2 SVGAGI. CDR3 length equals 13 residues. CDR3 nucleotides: TGTGCCAGCAGTTTTACAGGAAGCAGCGGCTACACCTTC. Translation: CASSFTGSSGYTF.

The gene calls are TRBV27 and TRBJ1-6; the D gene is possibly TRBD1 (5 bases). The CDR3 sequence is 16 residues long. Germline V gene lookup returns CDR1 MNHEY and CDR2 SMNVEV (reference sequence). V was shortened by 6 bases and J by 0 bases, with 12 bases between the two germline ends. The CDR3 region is CASSRVSNSYNSPLHF. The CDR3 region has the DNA TGTGCCAGCAGCAGGGTGTCCAACTCCTATAATTCACCCCTCCACTTT.

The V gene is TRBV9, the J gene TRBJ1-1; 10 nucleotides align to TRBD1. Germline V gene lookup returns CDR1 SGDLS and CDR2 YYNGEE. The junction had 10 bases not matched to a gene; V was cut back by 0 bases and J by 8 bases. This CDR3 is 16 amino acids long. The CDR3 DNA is TGTGCCAGCAGCGTAGGAGGAGGGACAGGGGTTTCCGAAGCTTTCTTT. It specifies CASSVGGGTGVSEAFF.

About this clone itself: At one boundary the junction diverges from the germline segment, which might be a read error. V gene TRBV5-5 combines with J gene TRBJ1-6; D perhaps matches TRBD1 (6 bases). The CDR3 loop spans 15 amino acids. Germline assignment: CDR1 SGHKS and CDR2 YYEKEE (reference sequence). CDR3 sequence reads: CASSLDHRDESPLHF. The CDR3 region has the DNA TGTGCCAGCAGTTTGGACCACAGGGATGAATCACCCCTCCACTTT. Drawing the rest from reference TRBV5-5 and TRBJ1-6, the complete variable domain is DAGVTQSPTHLIKTRGQQVTLRCSPISGHKSVSWYQQVLGQGPQFIFQYYEKEERGRGNFPDRFSARQFPNYSSELNVNALLLGDSALYLCASSLDHRDESPLHFGNGTRLTVT.

The DNA for the CDR3 is TGCGCCAGCAGCCAAGATCGTCCAGCGACCGGCACAGATACGCAGTATTTT. Encoded protein: CASSQDRPATGTDTQYF. This sequence joins TRBV4-3 and TRBJ2-3, with unresolved D. The CDR3 length is 17 residues. V was cut by 0 bases and J by 1 base, with 14 bases left in between. The germline gives CDR1 LGHNA, CDR2 YSLEER.

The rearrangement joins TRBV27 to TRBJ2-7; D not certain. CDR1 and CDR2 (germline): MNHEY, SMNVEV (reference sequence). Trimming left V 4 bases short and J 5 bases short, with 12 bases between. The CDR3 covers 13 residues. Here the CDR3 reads CASSYEAFHEQYF. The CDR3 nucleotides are TGTGCCAGCAGTTACGAGGCCTTCCACGAGCAGTACTTC.

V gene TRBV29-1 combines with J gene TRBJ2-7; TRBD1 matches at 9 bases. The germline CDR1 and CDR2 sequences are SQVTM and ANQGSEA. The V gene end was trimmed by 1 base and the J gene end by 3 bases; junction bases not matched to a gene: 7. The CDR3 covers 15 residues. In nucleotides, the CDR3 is TGCAGCGTTGAAGTACGGGACAGGGCGATCTACGAGCAGTACTTC. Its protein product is CSVEVRDRAIYEQYF.

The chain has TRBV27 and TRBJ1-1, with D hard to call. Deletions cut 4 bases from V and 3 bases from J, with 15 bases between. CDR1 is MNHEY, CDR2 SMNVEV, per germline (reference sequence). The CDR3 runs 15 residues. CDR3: CASSSSWLTHTEAFF. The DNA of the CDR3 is TGTGCCAGCAGTTCCTCATGGTTAACTCACACTGAAGCTTTCTTT.

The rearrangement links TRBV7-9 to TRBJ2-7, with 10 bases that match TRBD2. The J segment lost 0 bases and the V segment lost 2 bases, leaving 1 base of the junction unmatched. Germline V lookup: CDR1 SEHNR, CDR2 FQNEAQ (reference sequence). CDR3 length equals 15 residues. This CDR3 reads CASSLSSGSSYEQYF. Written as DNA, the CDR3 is TGTGCCAGCAGCTTATCTAGCGGGAGCTCCTACGAGCAGTACTTC.

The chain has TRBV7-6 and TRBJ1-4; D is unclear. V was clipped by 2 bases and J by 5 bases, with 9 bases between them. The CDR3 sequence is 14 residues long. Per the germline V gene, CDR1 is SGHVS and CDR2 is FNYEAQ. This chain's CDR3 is CASSLLPGNEKLFF. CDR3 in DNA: TGTGCCAGCAGCTTATTGCCAGGAAATGAAAAACTGTTTTTT.